These 14 T cell receptor beta chains were all obtained from the same sample, sequenced in a study of metastatic and nonmetastatic thyroid tumors. Prior to thyroid surgery, none of the patients had received any treatment. TCRdb redid the clone calls on the PCR reads using MiXCR. The data hold roughly 72,000 clones, with roughly 18% observed a single time. The material sequenced was blood. All receptors derive from a female donor with papillary thyroid cancer or a benign thyroid nodule (not recorded which). Some clones in this sample may be carry-over from other donors' samples.

This clone was recorded at least ten times. The chain uses TRBV5-1 and TRBJ1-4; 8 nucleotides line up with TRBD1. The CDR3 has 16 amino acids. Trimming cost V 2 bases and J 7 bases; bases outside gene matches: 10. The germline V gene has CDR1 SGHRS and CDR2 YFSETQ. In DNA form, the CDR3 reads TGCGCCAGCAGCTTAATGACAGGGGCTACCTTTGAAAAACTGTTTTTT. This translates into CASSLMTGATFEKLFF.

Notes on this clone: The germline gene is not matched at one end of the junction; a read error may be the cause. The rearrangement uses TRBV5-1 and TRBJ2-5, with D maybe TRBD1 (6 bases). Germline loops: CDR1 SGHRS, CDR2 YFSETQ. The CDR3 contains 13 residues. The CDR3 DNA follows: TGCGCCATCAGCTCGGACAGCCAAGATACCCAGTACTTC. This gives the protein CAISSDSQDTQYF.

This clone was counted only a few times. V is TRBV20-1 and J is TRBJ1-1; unclear D gene. Germline values: CDR1 DFQATT, CDR2 SNEGSKA (reference sequence). The CDR3 has 13 residues. Trimming left V 7 bases short and J 8 bases short, with 20 bases between. In DNA, the CDR3 is TGCAGTGGTTCGGAGGGCTCCGTTCCCGAAGCTTTCTTT. It specifies CSGSEGSVPEAFF.

Many counts were recorded for this clone. This chain uses TRBV18 with TRBJ2-5; TRBD2 agrees at 12 bases. The germline V gene encodes CDR1 KGHSH and CDR2 LQKENI. There are 17 residues in the CDR3. The V gene end was trimmed by 0 bases and the J gene end by 4 bases; junction bases not matched to a gene: 6. The CDR3 spells CASSPPLTSGSSETQYF. CDR3 DNA sequence: TGTGCCAGCTCACCACCGTTGACTAGCGGGAGCTCAGAGACCCAGTACTTC.

This clone was recorded many times. A read error is possible here, since a much larger clone lies one base away. The V and J genes are TRBV30 and TRBJ1-6; no clear D. Looked up from germline, CDR1 is GTSNPN and CDR2 is SVGIG (reference sequence). There are 12 residues in the CDR3. CDR3 loop: CAWSVGNSPPHF. In DNA form, the CDR3 reads TGTGCCTGGAGCGTAGGGAATTCACCCCCCCACTTT. Full variable domain (rest looked up from reference TRBV30 and TRBJ1-6): SQTIHQWPATLVQPVGSPLSLECTVEGTSNPNLYWYRQAAGRGLQLLFYSVGIGQISSEVPQNLSASRPQDRQFILSSKKLLLSDSGFYLCAWSVGNSPPHFGNGTRLTVT.

This clone showed up many times. The rearrangement links TRBV20-1 to TRBJ1-1; D gene unclear. Looked up from germline, CDR1 is DFQATT and CDR2 is SNEGSKA (reference sequence). The CDR3 runs to 14 residues. V dropped 4 bases and J dropped 0 bases, with 12 bases sitting between them. The CDR3 region has the DNA TGCAGTGCTAAGCCCGGGCTTATGAACACTGAAGCTTTCTTT. Translation: CSAKPGLMNTEAFF.

The table lists this clone with many counts. The chain employs TRBV30 and TRBJ2-7; D gene unclear. This CDR3 contains 12 residues. V dropped 4 bases and J dropped 6 bases, with 13 bases sitting between them. Germline V gene sequence: CDR1 GTSNPN, CDR2 SVGIG (reference sequence). The DNA for the CDR3 is TGTGCCTGGAATCGCCCACACTCCGAGCAGTACTTC. Translated: CAWNRPHSEQYF.

This clone was seen many times. This chain connects TRBV3-1 to TRBJ2-1; D possibly uses TRBD1 or TRBD2 (5 bases each). The CDR3 has 15 amino acids. Germline CDR1 is LGHDT and CDR2 is YNNKEL (reference sequence). The germline V and J ends were trimmed by 1 base and 3 bases, with 10 bases remaining between them. CDR3: CASSQVWGIYNEQFF. The CDR3, as DNA: TGTGCCAGCAGCCAAGTCTGGGGGATCTACAATGAGCAGTTCTTC.

The table lists this clone with many counts. The chain uses TRBV30 and TRBJ1-2; D is ambiguous. CDR3 size: 15 residues. The ends were cut back, 5 bases at V and 0 bases at J, with 16 bases in the middle. Germline CDR1 and CDR2: GTSNPN and SVGIG (reference sequence). The CDR3 DNA sequence: TGTGCCTGGGGCGGTCGACGGACTTCTAACTATGGCTACACCTTC. The encoded protein is CAWGGRRTSNYGYTF.

This clone came up a few times. CDR3 coding DNA: TGTGCCAGCAGTTGGAAGGGCGGAGGAAACACTGAAGCTTTCTTT. Translating it yields CASSWKGGGNTEAFF. The chain is built from TRBV6-5 and TRBJ1-1; D not resolved. The CDR3 runs 15 residues. V was trimmed by 4 bases and J by 2 bases, leaving 14 bases between them. From germline, CDR1 is MNHEY and CDR2 SVGAGI.

This clone was seen many times. The J gene is TRBJ1-5, the V gene TRBV4-1, with D possibly being TRBD1 (5 bases). Trimming cost V 4 bases and J 10 bases, with 29 bases left between them. CDR1 is MGHRA and CDR2 is YSYEKL in the germline V gene. The CDR3 is made up of 18 amino acids. CDR3 bases: TGCGCCAGCAGCCCCTGGGAAGGGGCGCCCTGGAGGAGAAGCCCCCAGCATTTT. It translates to CASSPWEGAPWRRSPQHF.

In its sample, this clone was seen many times. V is TRBV20-1 and J is TRBJ2-7, with D unresolved. Germline CDR1 DFQATT, CDR2 SNEGSKA (reference sequence). Trimming left V 0 bases short and J 6 bases short, with 12 bases between. This CDR3 spans 13 amino acids. The chain's CDR3 is CSARDSSWGEQYF. CDR3 nucleotide sequence: TGCAGTGCTAGAGATAGCTCTTGGGGCGAGCAGTACTTC.

The rearrangement links TRBV4-1 to TRBJ2-1; 12 positions match TRBD2. This CDR3 has 17 residues. Germline V gene data show CDR1 as MGHRA and CDR2 as YSYEKL. V was clipped by 4 bases and J by 7 bases; unmatched bases: 11. Here the CDR3 reads CASSPRVLAGGGNEQFF. CDR3 DNA sequence: TGCGCCAGCAGCCCCAGAGTTCTAGCGGGAGGGGGGAATGAGCAGTTCTTC.

Ten or more counts support this clone. The rearrangement uses TRBV5-1 and TRBJ2-7, with D hard to call. Per germline, CDR1 SGHRS and CDR2 YFSETQ. V lost 0 bases, J lost 2 bases, and 12 bases lay in between. This CDR3 has 15 residues. Here the CDR3 DNA reads TGCGCCAGCAGCTTGGCAACAGTACCCCCCTACGAGCAGTACTTC. This gives the protein CASSLATVPPYEQYF.